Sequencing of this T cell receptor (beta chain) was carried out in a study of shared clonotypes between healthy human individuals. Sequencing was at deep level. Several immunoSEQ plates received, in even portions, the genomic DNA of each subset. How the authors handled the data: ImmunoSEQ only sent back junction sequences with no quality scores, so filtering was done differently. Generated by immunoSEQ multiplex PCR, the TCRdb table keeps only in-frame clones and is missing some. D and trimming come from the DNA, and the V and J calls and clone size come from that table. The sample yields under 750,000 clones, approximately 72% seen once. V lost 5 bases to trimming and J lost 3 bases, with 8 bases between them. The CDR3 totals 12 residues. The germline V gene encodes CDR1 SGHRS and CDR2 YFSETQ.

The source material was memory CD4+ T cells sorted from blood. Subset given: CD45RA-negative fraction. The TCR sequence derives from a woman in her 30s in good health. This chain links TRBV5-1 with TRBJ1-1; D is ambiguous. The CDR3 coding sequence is TGCGCCAGCAGAGGAACCTACACTGAAGCTTTCTTT. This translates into CASRGTYTEAFF.